This TCR beta chain was observed in a study of blood T cell repertoires in COVID-19. About the research overall: Collection of acute and convalescent COVID-19 samples took place in the United States, Italy and Spain.

Original analysis: Amplification from reference gene primers served as the basis for estimated nucleated cell counts. Assay: immunoSEQ multiplex PCR; the TCRdb copy retains only in-frame clones and omits some. V, J and clone size are taken as reported in that table, and D and trimming were inferred from the DNA itself. The sample carries approximately 170,000 clones, 85% recorded once. Seattle enrolled patients during active infection and tracked them longitudinally. The CDR3 is made up of 15 amino acids. The V end lost 3 bases, the J end lost 0 bases, and 11 bases lay between the germline ends. Germline V gene sequence: CDR1 SGHTA, CDR2 FQGTGA.

The sequence was obtained from a woman aged 80 or older with COVID-19, enrolled during active disease. The chain joins TRBV7-3 to TRBJ1-1; maybe TRBD1 (5 bases). The sequencing input was peripheral blood. CDR3 region: CASSLQGGLNTEAFF. The CDR3 bases are TGTGCCAGCAGCTTGCAGGGAGGGTTGAACACTGAAGCTTTCTTT.